This TCR beta chain is drawn from a study of shared clonotypes between healthy human individuals. Only in-frame clones appear in the TCRdb table, and some are missing; sequencing was by immunoSEQ multiplex PCR. The repertoire holds around 83,000 clones, with roughly three fifths as singletons. Germline assignment: CDR1 MNHNS and CDR2 SASEGT. V was pared by 2 bases and J by 4 bases, with 6 bases between. The CDR3 has 13 residues. The chain recombines TRBV6-1 with TRBJ2-1; no clear D gene. The sequenced sample was memory CD8+ T cells sorted from blood. Subset noted: CD45RO+ cells pooled with CCR7-negative TemRA cells. The source of this sequence is a man aged 30 to 45 in good health. The CDR3 here is CASSEQPYNEQFF. In DNA, the CDR3 is TGTGCCAGCAGTGAACAGCCATACAATGAGCAGTTCTTC.